This passage covers 20 T cell receptor beta chains from one sample sequenced in a study of T cell responses to AZD1222 COVID-19 vaccine. The method was immunoSEQ multiplex PCR; TCRdb's version includes in-frame clones alone and lacks a portion of them. Of roughly 160,000 clones in the sample, roughly 89% are singletons; the top ten hold 1.6%. The material was peripheral blood, obtained on day 0 of AZD1222 vaccination. The receptors here all came from an adult in good health.

This chain links TRBV20-1 with TRBJ2-7; 9 nucleotides align to TRBD2. J was trimmed by 12 bases and V by 1 base; bases with no gene match: 4. CDR3 size: 11 residues. CDR1 is DFQATT and CDR2 is SNEGSKA in the germline V gene (reference sequence). The CDR3 is CSARVTSGLYF. Here the CDR3 DNA reads TGCAGTGCTAGAGTAACTAGCGGGCTGTACTTC.

The chain has TRBV5-5 and TRBJ2-1, with 7 bases aligning to TRBD1. Per the germline V gene, CDR1 is SGHKS and CDR2 is YYEKEE (reference sequence). V gave up 4 bases and J gave up 2 bases; unmatched junction bases: 6. CDR3 length: 15 residues. The CDR3 spells CASSGEGAPYNEQFF. In DNA form, the CDR3 reads TGTGCCAGCAGCGGCGAGGGGGCACCCTACAATGAGCAGTTCTTC.

This chain uses TRBV19 with TRBJ2-2; TRBD1 matches 8 bases. Looked up from germline, CDR1 is LNHDA and CDR2 is SQIVND (reference sequence). The V and J ends lost 5 bases and 3 bases, in that order; junction bases with no gene match: 8. This CDR3 is built from 16 residues. The CDR3 is CASSPGGGSDTGELFF. The CDR3 coding sequence is TGTGCCAGTAGTCCAGGGGGCGGCTCGGACACCGGGGAGCTGTTTTTT.

The CDR3 nucleotides read TGTGCCAGCAGCGGGGACGGGACAGCCGGCAATCAGCCCCAGCATTTT. Protein sequence: CASSGDGTAGNQPQHF. The genes are TRBV7-9 and TRBJ1-5, with 7 bases that match TRBD1. Germline V gene lookup returns CDR1 SEHNR and CDR2 FQNEAQ (reference sequence). CDR3 length equals 16 residues. After removal of 5 bases from V and 2 bases from J, the junction contained 9 bases not matched to a gene.

In its sample, this clone was seen once. The chain couples TRBV18 to TRBJ1-2; no definite D call. Trimming shortened V by 2 bases and J by 8 bases, and 24 bases separated the two germline ends. The CDR3 covers 17 residues. Germline CDR1 KGHSH, CDR2 LQKENI. In DNA form, the CDR3 reads TGTGCCAGCTCACCAGGATCTGAGGGCCAAATGTCTCTGGGCTACACCTTC. This codes for CASSPGSEGQMSLGYTF.

This clone was observed once. The chain links TRBV2 to TRBJ1-2; TRBD1 might be the D (5 bases). The CDR3 extends over 15 amino acids. V lost 5 bases to trimming and J lost 4 bases, with 17 bases between them. Germline V gene data show CDR1 as SNHLY and CDR2 as FYNNEI. The CDR3 coding sequence is TGTGCCAGCAGTATAGGTCGGCAGGGCAGCTATGGCTACACCTTC. This encodes CASSIGRQGSYGYTF.

The gene calls are TRBV12-3 or TRBV12-4 and TRBJ2-5, with 9 bases matching TRBD1. Germline trimming cut 3 bases from V and 7 bases from J; bases unmatched to any gene: 3. The CDR3 loop spans 13 amino acids. The CDR3 DNA reads as TGTGCCAGCAGTTTGGGACAGGGTGGGACCCAGTACTTC. Translation gives CASSLGQGGTQYF.

The chain is built from TRBV15 and TRBJ2-5, with TRBD2 matching over 7 bases. The CDR3 runs 12 residues. With V trimmed by 5 bases and J by 7 bases, 4 bases remained unmatched. The V gene's germline CDR1 is LNHNV and CDR2 YYDKDF (reference sequence). This CDR3 is CATSPGGGTQYF. For the CDR3, the DNA is TGTGCCACCAGCCCTGGGGGGGGGACCCAGTACTTC.

V usage is TRBV2 and J usage is TRBJ2-3; D is ambiguous. The CDR3 is 16 residues long. V was clipped by 4 bases and J by 1 base, with 15 bases between them. Germline CDR1 reads SNHLY; CDR2 reads FYNNEI. CDR3 nucleotides: TGTGCCAGCAGTGTAGCCCCCTCCCAGGGCACAGATACGCAGTATTTT. It encodes CASSVAPSQGTDTQYF.

J is TRBJ1-1 and V is TRBV5-8; possible D gene TRBD1, 5 bases. Germline V CDR1 and CDR2: SGHTS, YDEGEE. Trimming took off 0 bases at V and 0 bases at J, with 15 bases between the two ends. The CDR3 sequence is 17 residues long. The chain's CDR3 is CASSLARGFDMNTEAFF. The CDR3 coding sequence is TGTGCCAGCAGCTTGGCACGGGGCTTCGATATGAACACTGAAGCTTTCTTT. Looking up the rest from reference TRBV5-8 and TRBJ1-1 gives the full variable domain: EAGVTQSPTHLIKTRGQQATLRCSPISGHTSVYWYQQALGLGLQFLLWYDEGEERNRGNFPPRFSGRQFPNYSSELNVNALELEDSALYLCASSLARGFDMNTEAFFGQGTRLTVV.

This chain uses TRBV7-2 with TRBJ2-7; D gene unclear. This CDR3 contains 15 residues. V lost 4 bases and J lost 0, with 13 bases in between. Germline V CDR1 and CDR2: SGHTA, FQGNSA. CDR3 protein: CASSSALGASYEQYF. In DNA, the CDR3 is TGTGCCAGCAGCTCTGCTTTGGGCGCCTCCTACGAGCAGTACTTC. Supplemented by reference TRBV7-2 and TRBJ2-7, the full variable domain reads GAGVSQSPSNKVTEKGKDVELRCDPISGHTALYWYRQSLGQGLEFLIYFQGNSAPDKSGLPSDRFSAERTGGSVSTLTIQRTQQEDSAVYLCASSSALGASYEQYFGPGTRLTVT.

V and J are TRBV5-8 and TRBJ1-5; D unclear. V was trimmed by 4 bases and J by 7 bases, leaving 18 bases between them. CDR3 length equals 15 residues. Germline lookup yields CDR1 SGHTS and CDR2 YDEGEE. For the CDR3, the DNA is TGTGCCAGCAGCCGGGGAGCTGTTGGTCGACAGCCCCAGCATTTT. Its translation is CASSRGAVGRQPQHF.

The V and J genes are TRBV5-4 and TRBJ2-7, with D possibly matching TRBD1 (9 bases). The CDR3 is made up of 16 amino acids. V lost 3 bases and J lost 2, with 18 bases in between. CDR1 SGHNT and CDR2 YYREEE come from the germline V gene (reference sequence). The CDR3 DNA reads as TGTGCCAGCAGCTCGGGGGGGACAGGGTACGCCTACGAGCAGTACTTC. Translating it yields CASSSGGTGYAYEQYF.

The chain has TRBV12-5 and TRBJ1-1; 9 bases line up with TRBD1. The CDR3 length is 13 residues. The V gene end was trimmed by 5 bases and the J gene end by 7 bases; junction bases not matched to a gene: 5. Germline CDR1 LGHNT, CDR2 FRNRAP. This CDR3 is CASGTDRGSEAFF. The CDR3 nucleotides read TGTGCTAGTGGTACCGACAGGGGGAGTGAAGCTTTCTTT.

The chain links TRBV6-5 to TRBJ2-7; perhaps TRBD2 as D (5 bases). CDR1 and CDR2 (germline): MNHEY, SVGAGI. The CDR3 is made up of 14 amino acids. With 7 bases removed from V and 0 bases from J, the gap between germline ends came to 13 bases. CDR3 loop: CASKRGLSSYEQYF. The CDR3 DNA sequence: TGTGCCAGCAAACGAGGACTCAGCTCCTACGAGCAGTACTTC.

This chain uses TRBV19 with TRBJ1-4; TRBD1 matches 7 bases. Germline assignment: CDR1 LNHDA and CDR2 SQIVND (reference sequence). V lost 5 bases to trimming and J lost 8 bases; unmatched junction nucleotides: 14. The CDR3 runs to 16 residues. DNA for the CDR3: TGTGCCAGTAGTGATTCGGCGACAGGGTTGGGGGAAAAACTGTTTTTT. Protein: CASSDSATGLGEKLFF.

The genes are TRBV5-8 and TRBJ1-4; the D gene is possibly TRBD1 (5 bases). V was shortened by 2 bases and J by 9 bases, with 14 bases between the two germline ends. CDR3 length: 14 amino acids. Germline values: CDR1 SGHTS, CDR2 YDEGEE. The CDR3 sequence: CASSFTVGGKKLFF. In DNA form, the CDR3 reads TGTGCCAGCAGCTTCACGGTGGGGGGGAAAAAACTGTTTTTT.

The J gene is TRBJ1-2, the V gene TRBV4-3; D gene uncertain. The V gene's germline CDR1 is LGHNA and CDR2 YSLEER. This CDR3 region has 15 residues. The V end was cut by 0 bases, the J end by 4 bases, with 12 bases between. The CDR3 sequence is CASSQEVQAFYGYTF. The CDR3 DNA is TGCGCCAGCAGCCAAGAAGTTCAGGCCTTCTATGGCTACACCTTC.

The chain recombines TRBV5-1 with TRBJ2-7, with TRBD2 matching over 13 bases. Per the germline V gene, CDR1 is SGHRS and CDR2 is YFSETQ. The CDR3 sequence is 15 residues long. V shed 2 bases and J 5 bases; nucleotides not matched to a gene: 4. CDR3 sequence reads: CASSFMGTSGNEQYF. CDR3 in DNA: TGCGCCAGCAGCTTTATGGGGACTAGCGGGAACGAGCAGTACTTC. Complete variable domain (other parts from reference TRBV5-1 and TRBJ2-7): KAGVTQTPRYLIKTRGQQVTLSCSPISGHRSVSWYQQTPGQGLQFLFEYFSETQRNKGNFPGRFSGRQFSNSRSEMNVSTLELGDSALYLCASSFMGTSGNEQYFGPGTRLTVT.

The V and J genes are TRBV7-2 and TRBJ2-1; no clear D. V was clipped by 6 bases and J by 0 bases, with 12 bases between them. CDR3 length: 15 residues. Germline CDR1 SGHTA, CDR2 FQGNSA. The CDR3, as DNA: TGTGCCAGCAGTAAAGATCGAACCTCCTACAATGAGCAGTTCTTC. This gives the protein CASSKDRTSYNEQFF.